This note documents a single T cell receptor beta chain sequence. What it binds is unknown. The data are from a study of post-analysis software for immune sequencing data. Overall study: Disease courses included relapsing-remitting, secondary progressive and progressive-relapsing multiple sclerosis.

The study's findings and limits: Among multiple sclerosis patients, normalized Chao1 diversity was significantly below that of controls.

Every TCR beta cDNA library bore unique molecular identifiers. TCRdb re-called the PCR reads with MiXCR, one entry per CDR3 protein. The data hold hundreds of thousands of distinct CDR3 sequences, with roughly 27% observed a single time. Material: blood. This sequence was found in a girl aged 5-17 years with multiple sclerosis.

CDR3: CSAQHGASSYNEQFF. In DNA form, the CDR3 reads TGCAGTGCCCAACACGGGGCGTCCTCCTACAATGAGCAGTTCTTC. The chain joins TRBV20-1 to TRBJ2-1, with D perhaps given as TRBD1 or TRBD2 (5 bases each). V shed 6 bases and J shed 0 bases, with 15 bases lying between them. CDR3 length: 15 amino acids. In germline, CDR1 is DFQATT, CDR2 SNEGSKA (reference sequence).